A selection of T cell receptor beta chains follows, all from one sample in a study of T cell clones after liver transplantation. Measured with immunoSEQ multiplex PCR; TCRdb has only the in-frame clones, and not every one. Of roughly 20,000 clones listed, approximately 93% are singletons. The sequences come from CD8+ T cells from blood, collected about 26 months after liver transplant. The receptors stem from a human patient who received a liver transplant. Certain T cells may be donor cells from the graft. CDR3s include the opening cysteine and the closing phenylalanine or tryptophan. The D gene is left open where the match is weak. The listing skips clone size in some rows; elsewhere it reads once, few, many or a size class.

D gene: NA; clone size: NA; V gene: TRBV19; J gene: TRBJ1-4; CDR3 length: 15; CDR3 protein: CASSKARGADEKLFF; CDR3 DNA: TGTGCCAGTTCTAAGGCCCGGGGGGCCGATGAAAAACTGTTTTTT
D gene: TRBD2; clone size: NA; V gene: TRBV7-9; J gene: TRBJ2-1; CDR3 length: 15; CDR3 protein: CASSKTPGLANEQFF; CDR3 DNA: TGTGCCAGCAGTAAAACCCCGGGACTAGCAAATGAGCAGTTCTTC
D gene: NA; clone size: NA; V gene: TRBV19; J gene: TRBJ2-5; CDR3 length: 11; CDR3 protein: CASSSQETQYF; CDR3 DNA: TGTGCCAGTAGTAGCCAAGAGACCCAGTACTTC
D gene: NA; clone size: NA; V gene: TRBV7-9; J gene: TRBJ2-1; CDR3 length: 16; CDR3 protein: CASGKTDGSSYNEQFF; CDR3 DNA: TGTGCCAGCGGTAAAACAGACGGTAGCTCCTACAATGAGCAGTTCTTC
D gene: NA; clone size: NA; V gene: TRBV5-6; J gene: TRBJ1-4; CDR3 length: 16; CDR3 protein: CASSLARKSTNEKLFF; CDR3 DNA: TGTGCCAGCAGCTTGGCTAGAAAATCAACTAATGAAAAACTGTTTTTT
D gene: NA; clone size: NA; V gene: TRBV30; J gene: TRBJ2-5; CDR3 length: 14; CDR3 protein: CAWSFVGGQETQYF; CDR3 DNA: TGTGCCTGGAGTTTTGTGGGGGGCCAAGAGACCCAGTACTTC
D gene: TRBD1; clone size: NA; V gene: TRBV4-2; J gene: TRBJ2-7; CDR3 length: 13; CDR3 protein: CASSDRTGDEQYF; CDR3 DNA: TGTGCCAGCAGCGATAGGACAGGGGACGAGCAGTACTTC
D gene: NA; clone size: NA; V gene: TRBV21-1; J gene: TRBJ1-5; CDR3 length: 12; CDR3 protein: CASSTNNQPQHF; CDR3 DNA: TGTGCCAGCAGCACCAACAATCAGCCCCAGCATTTT
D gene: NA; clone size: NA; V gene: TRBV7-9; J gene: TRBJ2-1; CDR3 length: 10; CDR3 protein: CASSFGEQFF; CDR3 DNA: TGTGCCAGCAGTTTCGGTGAGCAGTTCTTC
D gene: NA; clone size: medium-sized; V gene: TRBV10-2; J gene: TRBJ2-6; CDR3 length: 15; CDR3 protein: CASSEKASGANVLTF; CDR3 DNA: TGCGCCAGCAGTGAGAAGGCGTCTGGGGCCAACGTCCTGACTTTC
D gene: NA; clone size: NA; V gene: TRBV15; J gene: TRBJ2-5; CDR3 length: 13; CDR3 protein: CATSRGNTETQYF; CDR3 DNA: TGTGCCACCAGCAGAGGGAACACAGAGACCCAGTACTTC
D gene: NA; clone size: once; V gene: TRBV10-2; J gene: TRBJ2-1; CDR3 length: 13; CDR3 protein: CASSEVGGSEQFF; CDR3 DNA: TGCGCCAGCAGTGAGGTGGGGGGTAGTGAGCAGTTCTTC
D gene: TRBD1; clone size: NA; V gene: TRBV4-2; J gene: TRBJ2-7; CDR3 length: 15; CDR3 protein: CASSPRTGDPYEQYF; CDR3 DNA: TGTGCCAGCAGCCCAAGGACAGGGGACCCATACGAGCAGTACTTC
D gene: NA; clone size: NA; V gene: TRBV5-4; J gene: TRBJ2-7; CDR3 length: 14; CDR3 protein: CASSLGDSSYEQYF; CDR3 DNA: TGTGCCAGCAGCTTGGGGGACTCATCCTACGAGCAGTACTTC
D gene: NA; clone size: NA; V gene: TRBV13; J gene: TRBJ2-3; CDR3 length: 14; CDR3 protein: CASSLTTRRDTQYF; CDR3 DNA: TGTGCCAGCAGCTTAACAACTAGAAGGGATACGCAGTATTTT
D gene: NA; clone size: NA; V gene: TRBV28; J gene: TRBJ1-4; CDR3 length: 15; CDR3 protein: CASTQGRDINEKLFF; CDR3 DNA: TGTGCCAGCACCCAAGGTCGGGACATAAATGAAAAACTGTTTTTT
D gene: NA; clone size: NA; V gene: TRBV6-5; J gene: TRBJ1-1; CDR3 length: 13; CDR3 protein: CASSYAGYTEAFF; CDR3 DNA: TGTGCCAGCAGTTACGCAGGGTATACTGAAGCTTTCTTT
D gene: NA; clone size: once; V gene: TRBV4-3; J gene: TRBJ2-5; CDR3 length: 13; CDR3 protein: CASSQDRWETQYF; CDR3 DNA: TGCGCCAGCAGCCAAGATCGTTGGGAGACCCAGTACTTC
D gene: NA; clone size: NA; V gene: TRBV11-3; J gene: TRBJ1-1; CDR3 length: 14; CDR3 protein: CASSAPQGMAEAFF; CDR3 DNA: TGTGCCAGCAGCGCACCCCAGGGGATGGCTGAAGCTTTCTTT
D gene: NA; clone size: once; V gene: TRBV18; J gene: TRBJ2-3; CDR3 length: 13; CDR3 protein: CASSPTQFHTQYF; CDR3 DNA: TGTGCCAGCTCACCAACACAGTTCCATACGCAGTATTTT
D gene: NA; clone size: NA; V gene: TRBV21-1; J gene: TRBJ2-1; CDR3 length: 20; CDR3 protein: CASTKPGETSGRGPYNEQFF; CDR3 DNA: TGTGCCAGCACCAAACCCGGCGAGACTAGCGGGCGTGGACCCTACAATGAGCAGTTCTTC
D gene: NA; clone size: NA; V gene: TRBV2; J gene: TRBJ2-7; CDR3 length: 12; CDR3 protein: CASSEMDYEQYF; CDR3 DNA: TGTGCCAGCAGTGAAATGGATTACGAGCAGTACTTC
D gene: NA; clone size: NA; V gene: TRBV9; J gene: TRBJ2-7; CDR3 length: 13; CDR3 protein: CASSGTGTYEQYF; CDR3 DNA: TGTGCCAGCAGCGGTACCGGGACCTACGAGCAGTACTTC
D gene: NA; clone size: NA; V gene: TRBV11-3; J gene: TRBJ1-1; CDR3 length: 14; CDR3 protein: CASSFLSVNTEAFF; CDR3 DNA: TGTGCCAGCAGCTTCCTCAGCGTGAACACTGAAGCTTTCTTT
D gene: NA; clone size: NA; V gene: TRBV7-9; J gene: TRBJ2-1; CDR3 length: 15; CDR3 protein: CASSFLLAKDNEQFF; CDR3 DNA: TGTGCCAGCAGCTTCTTGCTAGCGAAAGACAATGAGCAGTTCTTC
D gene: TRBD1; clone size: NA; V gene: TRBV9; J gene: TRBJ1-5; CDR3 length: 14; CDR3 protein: CASSEEGAGQPQHF; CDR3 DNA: TGTGCCAGCAGCGAGGAGGGGGCAGGGCAGCCCCAGCATTTT
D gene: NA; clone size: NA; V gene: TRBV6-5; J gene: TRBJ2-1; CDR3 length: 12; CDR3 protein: CASSYGGNEQFF; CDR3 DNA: TGTGCCAGCAGTTACGGGGGGAATGAGCAGTTCTTC
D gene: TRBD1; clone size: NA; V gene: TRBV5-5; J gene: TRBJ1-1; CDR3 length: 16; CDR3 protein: CASSQWDRVRNTEAFF; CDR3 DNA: TGTGCCAGCAGCCAATGGGACAGGGTTCGGAACACTGAAGCTTTCTTT
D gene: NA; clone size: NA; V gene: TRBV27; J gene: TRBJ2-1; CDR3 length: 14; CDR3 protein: CASSFPGKSNEQFF; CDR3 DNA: TGTGCCAGCAGTTTTCCCGGGAAATCTAATGAGCAGTTCTTC
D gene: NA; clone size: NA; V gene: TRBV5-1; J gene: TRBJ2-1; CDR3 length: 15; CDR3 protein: CASSDSGAPYNEQFF; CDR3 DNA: TGCGCCAGCAGCGATTCAGGGGCCCCCTACAATGAGCAGTTCTTC
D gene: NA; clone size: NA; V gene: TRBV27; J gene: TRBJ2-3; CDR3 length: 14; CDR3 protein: CASSLGRFTDTQYF; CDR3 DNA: TGTGCCAGCAGTTTAGGTAGATTCACAGATACGCAGTATTTT
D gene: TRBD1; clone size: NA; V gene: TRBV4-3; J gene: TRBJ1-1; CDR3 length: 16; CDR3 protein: CASSQAFRGQNTEAFF; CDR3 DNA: TGCGCCAGCAGCCAAGCCTTTAGGGGGCAGAACACTGAAGCTTTCTTT
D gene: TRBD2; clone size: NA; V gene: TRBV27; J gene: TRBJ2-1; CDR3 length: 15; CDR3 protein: CASGLGTSVPNEQFF; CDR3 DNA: TGTGCCAGCGGGCTCGGGACTAGCGTTCCCAATGAGCAGTTCTTC
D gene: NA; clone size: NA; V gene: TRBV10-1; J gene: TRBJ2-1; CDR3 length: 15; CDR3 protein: CASSEFPSARSEQFF; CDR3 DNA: TGCGCCAGCAGTGAGTTCCCTAGCGCCAGGTCTGAGCAGTTCTTC
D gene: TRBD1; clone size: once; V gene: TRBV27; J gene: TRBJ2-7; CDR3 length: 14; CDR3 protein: CASSKSRTGTEQYF; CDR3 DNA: TGTGCCAGCAGCAAGAGCCGGACAGGGACTGAGCAGTACTTC
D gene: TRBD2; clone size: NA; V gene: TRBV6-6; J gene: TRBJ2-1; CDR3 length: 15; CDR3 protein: CASSSGTSVYNEQFF; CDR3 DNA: TGTGCCAGCAGTTCCGGGACTAGCGTTTACAATGAGCAGTTCTTC
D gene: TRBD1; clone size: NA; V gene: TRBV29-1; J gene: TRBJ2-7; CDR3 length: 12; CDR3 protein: CSVLQGGQEQYF; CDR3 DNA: TGCAGCGTCCTACAGGGGGGTCAAGAGCAGTACTTC
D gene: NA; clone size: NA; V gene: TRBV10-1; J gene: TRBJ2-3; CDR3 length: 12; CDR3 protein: CASSVGADTQYF; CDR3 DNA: TGCGCCAGCAGTGTTGGGGCAGATACGCAGTATTTT
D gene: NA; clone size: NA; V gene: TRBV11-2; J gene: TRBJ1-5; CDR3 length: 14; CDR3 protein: CASSSGSPRQPQHF; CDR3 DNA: TGTGCCAGCAGCTCGGGGTCCCCCCGGCAGCCCCAGCATTTT
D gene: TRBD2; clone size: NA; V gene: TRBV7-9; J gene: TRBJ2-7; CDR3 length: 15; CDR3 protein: CASSLLAGGLHEQYF; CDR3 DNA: TGTGCCAGCAGCTTACTAGCGGGAGGGCTCCACGAGCAGTACTTC
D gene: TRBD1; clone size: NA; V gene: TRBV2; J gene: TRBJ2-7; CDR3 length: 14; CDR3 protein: CASNPRDRSYEQYF; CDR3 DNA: TGTGCCAGCAACCCCCGGGACAGATCCTACGAGCAGTACTTC
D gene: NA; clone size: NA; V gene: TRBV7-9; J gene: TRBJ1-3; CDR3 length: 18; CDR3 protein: CASSPKGTQASPGNTIYF; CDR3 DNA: TGTGCCAGCAGCCCCAAAGGCACACAGGCATCTCCTGGAAACACCATATATTTT
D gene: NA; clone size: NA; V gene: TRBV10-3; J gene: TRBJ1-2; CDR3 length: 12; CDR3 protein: CAISDSSYGYTF; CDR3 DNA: TGTGCCATCAGTGACAGTAGCTATGGCTACACCTTC
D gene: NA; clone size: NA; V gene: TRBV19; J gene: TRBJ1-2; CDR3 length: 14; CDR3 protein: CASSSNAGVYGYTF; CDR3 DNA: TGTGCCAGTAGCTCTAACGCGGGGGTCTATGGCTACACCTTC
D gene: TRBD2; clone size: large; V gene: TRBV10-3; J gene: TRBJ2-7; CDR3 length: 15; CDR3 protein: CAITEQTSGSYEQYF; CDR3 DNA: TGTGCCATCACCGAACAGACTAGCGGGAGCTACGAGCAGTACTTC
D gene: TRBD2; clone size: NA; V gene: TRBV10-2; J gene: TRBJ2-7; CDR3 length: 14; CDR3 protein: CASSEGLAVYEQYF; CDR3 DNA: TGCGCCAGCAGTGAGGGACTAGCGGTATACGAGCAGTACTTC
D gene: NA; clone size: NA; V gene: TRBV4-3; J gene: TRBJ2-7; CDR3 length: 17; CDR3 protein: CASSQGFETSRWYEQYF; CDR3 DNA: TGCGCCAGCAGCCAAGGTTTCGAGACCTCTCGTTGGTACGAGCAGTACTTC